This T cell receptor beta chain was obtained from a study of blood T cell repertoires in COVID-19. The CDR3 covers 15 residues. Germline CDR1 reads SGHRS; CDR2 reads YFSETQ. Trimming removed 4 bases at V and 1 base at J, with 14 bases between. Authors' data handling: Estimation of nucleated cell counts was performed using reference gene primer amplification. Sequencing was performed with immunoSEQ multiplex PCR; in TCRdb, only in-frame clones are kept and a portion is missing. That table is the source of V, J and clone size, and D and trimming were worked out from the DNA. The sample lists 470,000 or so clones, 80% to 90% occurring once.

The rearrangement uses TRBV5-1 and TRBJ1-1; D might be TRBD1 (6 bases). The material sequenced was peripheral blood. The sequence came from a human donor in a cohort sampled during active COVID-19. CDR3 region: CASSRVTGGNTEAFF. As DNA, the CDR3 is TGCGCCAGCAGCAGAGTGACAGGAGGGAACACTGAAGCTTTCTTT.